The sequence of this T cell receptor (beta chain) was determined in a study of cytomegalovirus exposure and HLA in healthy donors. The PCR ran on 60 Vbeta and 13 Jbeta primers. Sequencing was performed with immunoSEQ multiplex PCR; in TCRdb, only in-frame clones are kept and a portion is missing. Of 60,000 to 75,000 clones in the sample, 65% to 75% were seen once. For this clone: The antigen is not known.

This CDR3 contains 15 residues. V shed 5 bases, J shed 5 bases, and the junction held 4 bases outside the gene matches. The germline CDR1 and CDR2 sequences are SGHRS and YFSETQ. Study findings and constraints: According to reports, the classifier identified cytomegalovirus status with high specificity and sensitivity.

This sequence joins TRBV5-1 and TRBJ2-1, with 13 bases matching TRBD2. This clonotype originated in an older woman in good health and CMV-seropositive. Sequencing was carried out using PBMCs. The CDR3 sequence is CASRTGTSGNNEQFF. CDR3 bases: TGCGCCAGCAGAACCGGGACTAGCGGGAACAATGAGCAGTTCTTC.